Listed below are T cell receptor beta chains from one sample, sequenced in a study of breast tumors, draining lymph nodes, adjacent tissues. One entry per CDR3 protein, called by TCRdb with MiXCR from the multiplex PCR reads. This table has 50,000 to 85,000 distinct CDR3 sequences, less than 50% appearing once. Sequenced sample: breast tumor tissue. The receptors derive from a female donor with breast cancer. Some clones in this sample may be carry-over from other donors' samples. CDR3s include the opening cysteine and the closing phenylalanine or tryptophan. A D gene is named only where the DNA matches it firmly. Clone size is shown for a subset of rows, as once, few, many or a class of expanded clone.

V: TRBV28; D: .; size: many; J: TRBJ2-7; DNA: TGTGCCAGCAGTTTAGGAGGGCATGGTTACGAGCAGTACTTC; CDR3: CASSLGGHGYEQYF
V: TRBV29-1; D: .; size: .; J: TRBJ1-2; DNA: TGCAGCGTTGTAGCGGGCAGTTACTATGGCTACACCTTC; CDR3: CSVVAGSYYGYTF
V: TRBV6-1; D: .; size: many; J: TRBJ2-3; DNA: TGTGCCAGCAGTGAATGGGTCGGGTCCACAGATACGCAGTATTTT; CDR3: CASSEWVGSTDTQYF
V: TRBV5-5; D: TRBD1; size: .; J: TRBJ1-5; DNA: TGTGCCAGCAGCTTGCAGGGGGCAAGGCCCCAGCATTTT; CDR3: CASSLQGARPQHF
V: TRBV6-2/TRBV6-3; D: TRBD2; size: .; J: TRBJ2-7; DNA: TGTGCCAGCCGACTAGCGGGAGGGGTCGGCGAGCAGTACTTC; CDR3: CASRLAGGVGEQYF
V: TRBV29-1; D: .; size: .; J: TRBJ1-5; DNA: .; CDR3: CSVEKSTWGQNTGELFFGQPQYF
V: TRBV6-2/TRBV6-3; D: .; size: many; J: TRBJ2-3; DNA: TGTGCCAGCAGTAAGCAGACTATCTACACAGATACGCAGTATTTT; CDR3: CASSKQTIYTDTQYF
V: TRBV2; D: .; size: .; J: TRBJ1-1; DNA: TGTGCCAGCAGGCCCGGGACCGACCTTGAAGCTTTCTTT; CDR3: CASRPGTDLEAFF
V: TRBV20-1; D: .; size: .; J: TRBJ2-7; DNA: TGCAGTGCTAGAGGGGAGGAAGTCGAGCAGTACTTC; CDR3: CSARGEEVEQYF
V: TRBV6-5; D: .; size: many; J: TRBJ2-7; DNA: TGTGCCAGCAGCTATTATCTCCGGGACCATTACTCCTACGAGCAGTACTTC; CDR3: CASSYYLRDHYSYEQYF
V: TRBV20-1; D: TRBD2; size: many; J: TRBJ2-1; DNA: TGCAGTGCCAGCGACGGGAGGGCCTCCAATGAGCAGTTCTTC; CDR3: CSASDGRASNEQFF
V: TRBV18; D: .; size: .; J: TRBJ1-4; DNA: TGTGCCAGCTCACCCTCCGGGACTGCTAATGAAAAACTGTTTTTT; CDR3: CASSPSGTANEKLFF
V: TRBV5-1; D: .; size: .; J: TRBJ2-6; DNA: TGCGCCGGCAGCTTGGCGGGCAGGTACTCCGGGGCCAACGTCCTGACTTTC; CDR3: CAGSLAGRYSGANVLTF
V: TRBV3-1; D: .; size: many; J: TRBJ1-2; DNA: TGTGCCAGCAGACCCGGACAGACCGTTTATGGCTACACCTTC; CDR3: CASRPGQTVYGYTF
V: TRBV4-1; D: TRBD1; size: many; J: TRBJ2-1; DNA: TGCGCCAGCAGCCTACAACCGGGACAGGGGCTCGAAGGGCAGTTCTTC; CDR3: CASSLQPGQGLEGQFF
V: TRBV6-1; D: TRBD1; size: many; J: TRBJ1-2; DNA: TGTGCCAGCAGTGATAGTTCTAACCGACAGGGGGTCCTCTATGGCTACACCTTC; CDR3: CASSDSSNRQGVLYGYTF
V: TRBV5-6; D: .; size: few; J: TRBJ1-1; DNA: TGTGCCAGCAGCTTGGTAGACGGAAAACTTGAAGCTTTCTTT; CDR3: CASSLVDGKLEAFF
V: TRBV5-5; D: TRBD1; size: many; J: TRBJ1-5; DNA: TGTGCCAGCAGTTGGGACAGGGCTCAGCCCCAGCATTTT; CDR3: CASSWDRAQPQHF
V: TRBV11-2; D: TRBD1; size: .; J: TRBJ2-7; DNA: TGTGCCAGCAGTTCCGACAGGGGCGAGCAGTACTTC; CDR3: CASSSDRGEQYF
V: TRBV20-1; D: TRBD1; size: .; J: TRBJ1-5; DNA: TGCAGTGCTGGCGGACAGGGAGAGGCCCAGCATTTT; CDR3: CSAGGQGEAQHF
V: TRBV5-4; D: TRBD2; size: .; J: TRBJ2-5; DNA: TGTGCCAGCAGCCACGAGGGCCCAGCGGGAGTGGGGGCCCAGTACTTC; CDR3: CASSHEGPAGVGAQYF
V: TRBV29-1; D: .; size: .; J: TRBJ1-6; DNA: TGCAGCGTTCAAGGGGATGCAAACTATAATTCACCCCTCCACTTT; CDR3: CSVQGDANYNSPLHF
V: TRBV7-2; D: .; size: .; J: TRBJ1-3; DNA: TGTGCCAGCAGCCATGACAGGTTAGGCTACACCATATATTTT; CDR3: CASSHDRLGYTIYF
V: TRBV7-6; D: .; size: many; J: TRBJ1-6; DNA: TGTGCCAGCAGCCGGAGTGGTAATTCACCCCTCCACTTT; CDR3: CASSRSGNSPLHF
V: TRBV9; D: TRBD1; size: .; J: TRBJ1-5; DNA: TGTGCCAGCAGCCCGGGGGCAGGGGGTTTCACCGGGGAGCCCCAGCATTTT; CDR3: CASSPGAGGFTGEPQHF
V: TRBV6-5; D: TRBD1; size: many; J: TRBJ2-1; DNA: TGTGCCAGCAGTTACTTAGGTTTACAGGGGAGAGTGCTTGAGCAGTTCTTC; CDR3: CASSYLGLQGRVLEQFF
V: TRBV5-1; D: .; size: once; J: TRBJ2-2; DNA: TGCGCCAGCAGCCCTGGTGGGACCGGGGAGCTGTTTTTT; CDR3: CASSPGGTGELFF
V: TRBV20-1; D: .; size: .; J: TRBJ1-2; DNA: TGCAGTGCTAGAGCCAACCAGGGAGAGGACTATGGCTACACCTTC; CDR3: CSARANQGEDYGYTF
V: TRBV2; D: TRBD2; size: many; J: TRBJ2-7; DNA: TGTGCCAGCAGTGAAAGCGGGACCTCCGTGGAGCAGTACTTC; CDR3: CASSESGTSVEQYF
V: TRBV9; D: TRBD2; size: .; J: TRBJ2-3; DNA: TGTGCCAGCAGCGTAGGTCTAGCGGGACCAACAGATACGCAGTATTTT; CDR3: CASSVGLAGPTDTQYF
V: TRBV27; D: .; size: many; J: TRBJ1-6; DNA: TGTGCCAGCAGTTTATACTCGAGCTCCTATAATTCACCCCTCCACTTT; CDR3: CASSLYSSSYNSPLHF